The T cell receptor (beta chain) described here comes from a study of blood T cell repertoires in COVID-19. Generated by immunoSEQ multiplex PCR, the TCRdb table keeps only in-frame clones and is missing some. The sample lists 75,000 to 100,000 clones, 70% to 90% occurring once. Source material: peripheral blood. The receptor was derived from a man in his 70s with acute or convalescent COVID-19.

DNA of the CDR3: TGTGCCAGCAGTTACTCGGCGACTAGGCCCCAAGAGACCCAGTACTTC. The encoded protein is CASSYSATRPQETQYF. The rearrangement links TRBV6-7 to TRBJ2-5; a possible D gene is TRBD2 (6 bases). TRBV6-7 is identified as an open reading frame with a role that is uncertain. Between the trimmed V and J ends, which lost 0 bases and 1 base, there was a span of 12 bases. The CDR3 sequence is 16 residues long.